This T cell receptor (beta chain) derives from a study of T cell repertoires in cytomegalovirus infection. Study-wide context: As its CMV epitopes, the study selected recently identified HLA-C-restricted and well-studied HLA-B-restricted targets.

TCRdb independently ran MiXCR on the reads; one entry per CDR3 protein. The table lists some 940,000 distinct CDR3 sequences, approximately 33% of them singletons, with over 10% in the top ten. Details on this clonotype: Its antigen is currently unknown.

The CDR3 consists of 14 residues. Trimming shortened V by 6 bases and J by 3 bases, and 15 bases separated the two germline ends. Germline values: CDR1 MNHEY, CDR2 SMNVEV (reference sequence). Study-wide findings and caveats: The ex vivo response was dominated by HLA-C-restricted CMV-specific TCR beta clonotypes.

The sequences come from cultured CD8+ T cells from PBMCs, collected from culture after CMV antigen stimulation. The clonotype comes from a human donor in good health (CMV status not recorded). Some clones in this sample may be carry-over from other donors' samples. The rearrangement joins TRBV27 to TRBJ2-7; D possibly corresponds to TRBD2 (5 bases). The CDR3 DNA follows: TGTGCCAGCAGCTCACTACCGGGGAACTACGAGCAGTACTTC. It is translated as CASSSLPGNYEQYF.